The 30 T cell receptor beta chains below all came from one sample that was sequenced in a study of beta chain features in type 1 diabetes. Whole-study findings and limits: The study found moderately but significantly shorter TCRB CDR3s in all four CD4+ subsets of Type 1 diabetes patients.

No antigen is known for these receptors. Expressed TCRB transcripts got sequenced, as all isolated RNA was reverse transcribed. This table comes from immunoSEQ multiplex PCR, and its TCRdb copy is limited to in-frame clones, with some not included. The table has 150,000 to 200,000 clones, almost 8% seen once; the top ten hold under 0.55%. The sequencing sample was made of central memory CD4+ T cells from blood. Receptor source: a man younger than 35 with type 1 diabetes.

The V gene is TRBV7-2, the J gene TRBJ2-1, with TRBD2 matching 11 bases. CDR3 size: 17 residues. The V and J ends lost 7 bases and 0 bases, in that order; junction bases with no gene match: 8. Germline CDR1 and CDR2: SGHTA and FQGNSA. The CDR3: CASTRVAGGPSYNEQFF. CDR3 DNA: TGTGCCAGCACCCGCGTAGCGGGGGGGCCCTCCTACAATGAGCAGTTCTTC.

The chain employs TRBV2 and TRBJ2-5, with D perhaps matching TRBD1 (5 bases). The J call may be in error: the DNA end matches TRBJ2-7 better. The CDR3 loop spans 15 amino acids. From germline, CDR1 is SNHLY and CDR2 FYNNEI. This chain's CDR3 is CASNVGRQGGNEQYF. The CDR3 DNA follows: TGTGCCAGCAATGTTGGCAGGCAGGGCGGCAACGAGCAGTACTTC.

The chain is built from TRBV18 and TRBJ2-1; perhaps TRBD2 as D (5 bases). The V end was cut by 3 bases, the J end by 5 bases, with 14 bases between. The CDR3 is 15 amino acids. CDR1 is KGHSH, CDR2 LQKENI, per germline. The CDR3 protein is CASSPQRGFNNEQFF. CDR3 sequence (DNA): TGTGCCAGCTCACCGCAGAGAGGGTTTAACAATGAGCAGTTCTTC.

The chain combines TRBV30 with TRBJ2-3; D not resolved. CDR1 and CDR2 from the germline V gene are GTSNPN and SVGIG (reference sequence). Trimming stripped 4 bases from V and 2 bases from J, with 10 bases between. The CDR3 spans 13 residues. DNA of the CDR3: TGTGCCTGGAATAGGCGGTACACAGATACGCAGTATTTT. Its protein product is CAWNRRYTDTQYF.

This clone appeared a few times. J is TRBJ2-7 and V is TRBV15; D is undetermined. CDR3 length: 15 residues. With 0 bases removed from V and 1 base from J, the gap between germline ends came to 10 bases. The V gene's germline CDR1 is LNHNV and CDR2 YYDKDF (reference sequence). The CDR3 DNA sequence: TGTGCCACCAGCAGAGATCTTGGGCCGTCCTACGAGCAGTACTTC. Amino acids: CATSRDLGPSYEQYF.

This clone was observed a handful of times. The rearrangement uses TRBV2 and TRBJ2-2; D may be TRBD2 (6 bases). There are 18 residues in the CDR3. Looked up from germline, CDR1 is SNHLY and CDR2 is FYNNEI. Between the trimmed V and J ends, which lost 6 bases and 1 base, there was a span of 21 bases. The CDR3 nucleotides read TGTGCCAGCAGCGGCGGTAGCTGGAGGGAACGGAACACCGGGGAGCTGTTTTTT. This gives the protein CASSGGSWRERNTGELFF.

This clone was observed a few times. The chain recombines TRBV29-1 with TRBJ1-2, with 7 bases fitting TRBD1. V gave up 6 bases and J gave up 5 bases; unmatched junction bases: 9. CDR1 and CDR2 (germline): SQVTM, ANQGSEA. The CDR3 consists of 13 residues. The CDR3 spells CSVSLTGQYGYTF. DNA of the CDR3: TGCAGCGTCTCCCTGACAGGGCAATATGGCTACACCTTC. Variable domain in full (rest from reference TRBV29-1 and TRBJ1-2): SAVISQKPSRDICQRGTSLTIQCQVDSQVTMMFWYRQQPGQSLTLIATANQGSEATYESGFVIDKFPISRPNLTFSTLTVSNMSPEDSSIYLCSVSLTGQYGYTFGSGTRLTVV.

The V and J genes are TRBV11-2 and TRBJ2-6; D is ambiguous. Per the germline V gene, CDR1 is SGHAT and CDR2 is FQNNGV. The CDR3 is 19 amino acids. V gave up 4 bases and J gave up 0 bases, with 19 bases separating them. Here the CDR3 DNA reads TGTGCCAGCAGCTCGGAGTTTGAGAGCGTTTACTCTGGGGCCAACGTCCTGACTTTC. Protein sequence: CASSSEFESVYSGANVLTF.

This chain uses TRBV25-1 with TRBJ2-1, with 10 bases fitting TRBD2. J lost 0 bases, V lost 7 bases, and 3 bases had no gene match. The length of the CDR3 is 15 residues. Germline assignment: CDR1 MGHDK and CDR2 SYGVNS. The CDR3 protein is CASTLAGDSYNEQFF. Written as DNA, the CDR3 is TGTGCCAGCACCCTAGCGGGAGACTCCTACAATGAGCAGTTCTTC.

This clone was observed a handful of times. The chain carries TRBV27 and TRBJ1-5, with D unclear. This CDR3 has 13 amino acids. Germline CDR1 is MNHEY and CDR2 is SMNVEV (reference sequence). V lost 0 bases to trimming and J lost 6 bases, with 6 bases between them. CDR3 sequence reads: CASSLSRRQPQHF. The CDR3 DNA sequence: TGTGCCAGCAGTTTATCGAGGCGTCAGCCCCAGCATTTT.

This clone was detected a few times. The chain joins TRBV30 to TRBJ1-2; D is possibly TRBD1 (5 bases). CDR3 length equals 15 residues. CDR1 is GTSNPN, CDR2 SVGIG, per germline (reference sequence). V lost 2 bases to trimming and J lost 4 bases, with 17 bases between them. CDR3: CAWSMKTGGTYGYTF. CDR3 in DNA: TGTGCCTGGAGTATGAAGACCGGCGGGACCTATGGCTACACCTTC.

The chain couples TRBV5-1 to TRBJ2-1, with TRBD1 identical over 12 bases. The ends lost 6 bases at V and 7 bases at J; junction bases unmatched: 5. Germline lookup yields CDR1 SGHRS and CDR2 YFSETQ. The CDR3 length is 14 residues. For the CDR3, the DNA is TGCGCCAGCAAAGGGACAGGGGGCTCGAATGAGCAGTTCTTC. Its protein product is CASKGTGGSNEQFF.

This clone was detected only a few times. The genes are TRBV18 and TRBJ2-7; 8 bases match TRBD1. The germline gives CDR1 KGHSH, CDR2 LQKENI. Trimming cost V 4 bases and J 3 bases; bases outside gene matches: 5. The CDR3 sequence is 14 residues long. DNA for the CDR3: TGTGCCAGCTCACAACGACAGGGGCACTACGAGCAGTACTTC. This gives the protein CASSQRQGHYEQYF.

The rearrangement links TRBV6-5 to TRBJ1-1; D might be TRBD1 (6 bases). The CDR3 has 14 residues. CDR1 and CDR2 from the germline V gene are MNHEY and SVGAGI. Between the trimmed V and J ends, which lost 0 bases and 10 bases, there was a span of 15 bases. CDR3 sequence: CASSYSIGRGRAFF. The CDR3 DNA is TGTGCCAGCAGTTACTCGATTGGCAGGGGAAGAGCTTTCTTT.

The rearrangement uses TRBV18 and TRBJ1-5, with 10 bases identical to TRBD1. The CDR3 is made up of 14 amino acids. Germline V CDR1 and CDR2: KGHSH, LQKENI. The ends lost 8 bases at V and 4 bases at J; junction bases unmatched: 5. Written as DNA, the CDR3 is TGTGCCAGCACCGGGACAGGGGCTAATCAGCCCCAGCATTTT. Protein: CASTGTGANQPQHF.

The chain links TRBV7-2 to TRBJ1-2; 8 bases line up with TRBD1. V dropped 0 bases and J dropped 5; count of bases not matched to a gene: 8. This CDR3 has 16 residues. Germline-derived CDR1 and CDR2 are SGHTA and FQGNSA. The DNA for the CDR3 is TGTGCCAGCAGCTTAGCAGTTACCGGGACAGGTTATGGCTACACCTTC. As protein: CASSLAVTGTGYGYTF. Using reference TRBV7-2 and TRBJ1-2 for the parts outside the CDR3, the full variable domain is GAGVSQSPSNKVTEKGKDVELRCDPISGHTALYWYRQSLGQGLEFLIYFQGNSAPDKSGLPSDRFSAERTGGSVSTLTIQRTQQEDSAVYLCASSLAVTGTGYGYTFGSGTRLTVV.

The chain links TRBV6-1 to TRBJ1-3; 10 bases agree with TRBD1. V dropped 6 bases and J dropped 7; count of bases not matched to a gene: 6. The germline CDR1 and CDR2 sequences are MNHNS and SASEGT. The CDR3 has 14 residues. CDR3 amino acids: CASSPSDRGNTIYF. The CDR3 bases are TGTGCCAGCAGCCCCTCGGACAGGGGGAACACCATATATTTT.

The chain is built from TRBV5-1 and TRBJ1-2, with 8 bases identical to TRBD1. The trim removed 1 base at V and 4 bases at J, leaving 3 bases unmatched. The germline gives CDR1 SGHRS, CDR2 YFSETQ. This CDR3 region has 14 residues. The CDR3 sequence: CASSLSTGGYGYTF. CDR3 bases: TGCGCCAGCAGCTTGAGTACAGGGGGCTATGGCTACACCTTC.

The chain uses TRBV11-2 and TRBJ2-5; 14 bases align to TRBD2. Losses at the gene ends were 8 bases for V and 4 bases for J; bases not matched to a gene: 6. CDR1 is SGHAT and CDR2 is FQNNGV in the germline V gene. The CDR3 length is 15 residues. This chain's CDR3 is CASGGLAGGGETQYF. The CDR3 nucleotides are TGTGCCAGCGGCGGACTAGCGGGAGGAGGAGAGACCCAGTACTTC.

This clone has only a few counts. V is TRBV7-8 and J is TRBJ2-5, with 15 bases matching TRBD2. V was pared by 5 bases and J by 5 bases, with 9 bases of the junction left unmatched. The CDR3 sequence is 17 residues long. Germline CDR1 reads SGHVS; CDR2 reads FQNEAQ. CDR3 DNA: TGTGCCAGCAGCCCCAGGACTAGCGGGGGGGCCGTGGAGACCCAGTACTTC. It translates to CASSPRTSGGAVETQYF.

V gene TRBV9 combines with J gene TRBJ1-2; weak D call: TRBD1 (5 bases). Trimming took 3 bases from V and 0 from J, leaving 18 bases between them. This CDR3 spans 17 amino acids. Germline assignment: CDR1 SGDLS and CDR2 YYNGEE. CDR3 sequence reads: CASSGHPSTASNYGYTF. The CDR3 bases are TGTGCCAGCAGCGGGCACCCCTCGACAGCATCTAACTATGGCTACACCTTC. Full variable domain (missing parts from reference TRBV9 and TRBJ1-2): DSGVTQTPKHLITATGQRVTLRCSPRSGDLSVYWYQQSLDQGLQFLIQYYNGEERAKGNILERFSAQQFPDLHSELNLSSLELGDSALYFCASSGHPSTASNYGYTFGSGTRLTVV.

This clone was seen more than once but under ten times. The chain carries TRBV27 and TRBJ1-1; tentatively, D is TRBD1 (5 bases). The germline V gene has CDR1 MNHEY and CDR2 SMNVEV (reference sequence). CDR3 length: 13 amino acids. The V gene lost 8 bases and the J gene lost 5 bases, with 15 bases spanning the gap. CDR3 in amino acids: CASSVRRGTEAFF. In DNA form, the CDR3 reads TGTGCCAGCTCAGTACGTAGGGGAACTGAAGCTTTCTTT.

In its sample, this clone was seen a few times. The chain links TRBV27 to TRBJ2-1, with 11 nucleotides matching TRBD1. The ends lost 7 bases at V and 6 bases at J; junction bases unmatched: 11. CDR1 MNHEY and CDR2 SMNVEV come from the germline V gene (reference sequence). CDR3 length: 16 amino acids. The CDR3 sequence: CASIERRTGGLNEQFF. As DNA, the CDR3 is TGTGCCAGCATTGAGCGTCGGACAGGGGGCCTCAATGAGCAGTTCTTC.

V gene TRBV30 combines with J gene TRBJ1-2, with D tentatively TRBD1 (5 bases). The CDR3 is made up of 14 amino acids. From germline, CDR1 is GTSNPN and CDR2 SVGIG (reference sequence). The V end lost 4 bases, the J end lost 5 bases, and 17 bases lay between the germline ends. The chain's CDR3 is CAWTLRGGTYGYTF. As DNA, the CDR3 is TGTGCCTGGACCCTTCGGGGGGGGACTTATGGCTACACCTTC.

This clone was counted between two and nine times. This chain joins TRBV4-2 and TRBJ2-1, with 12 bases matching TRBD2. This CDR3 has 18 amino acids. Germline V gene lookup returns CDR1 LGHNA and CDR2 YNFKEQ. Germline trimming cut 5 bases from V and 4 bases from J; bases unmatched to any gene: 12. The DNA of the CDR3 is TGTGCCAGCAGCTTTCCGGGACTAGCGGGTACAGCATACAATGAGCAGTTCTTC. Translated: CASSFPGLAGTAYNEQFF.

This clone appeared many times. This sequence joins TRBV27 and TRBJ1-4; maybe TRBD1 (6 bases). Germline CDR1 is MNHEY and CDR2 is SMNVEV (reference sequence). The CDR3 has 13 residues. Trimming shortened V by 8 bases and J by 5 bases, and 12 bases separated the two germline ends. Here the CDR3 DNA reads TGTGCCAGCGCAGACAGGCCGAATGAAAAACTGTTTTTT. Its translation is CASADRPNEKLFF.

The table lists this clone with many counts. The chain is built from TRBV29-1 and TRBJ1-3; 9 bases line up with TRBD1. CDR1 is SQVTM, CDR2 ANQGSEA, per germline. The junction had 4 bases not matched to a gene; V was cut back by 4 bases and J by 6 bases. CDR3 length: 13 residues. CDR3 nucleotide sequence: TGCAGCGTTGCTACAGGGGGCCCAAACACCATATATTTT. Translating it yields CSVATGGPNTIYF.

In its sample, this clone was seen many times. The chain uses TRBV5-4 and TRBJ2-1, with D possibly being TRBD2 (6 bases). The CDR3 has 17 residues. The germline V gene has CDR1 SGHNT and CDR2 YYREEE (reference sequence). V shed 1 base and J shed 4 bases, with 18 bases lying between them. CDR3 protein: CASSLRIRTIVYNEQFF. DNA for the CDR3: TGTGCCAGCAGCTTGAGAATACGGACTATTGTTTACAATGAGCAGTTCTTC. Complete variable domain (other parts from reference TRBV5-4 and TRBJ2-1): ETGVTQSPTHLIKTRGQQVTLRCSSQSGHNTVSWYQQALGQGPQFIFQYYREEENGRGNFPPRFSGLQFPNYSSELNVNALELDDSALYLCASSLRIRTIVYNEQFFGPGTRLTVL.

The gene calls are TRBV6-6 and TRBJ2-1; 8 positions match TRBD1. The CDR3 is made up of 12 amino acids. The germline CDR1 and CDR2 sequences are MNHNY and SVGAGI (reference sequence). Trimming at V came to 6 bases and at J to 7 bases, leaving 2 bases not matched to a gene. The DNA for the CDR3 is TGTGCCAGCAGCCAGGGGGCGAATGAGCAGTTCTTC. Amino acids: CASSQGANEQFF.

This rearrangement joins TRBV7-9 to TRBJ2-3, with TRBD2 as a possible D gene (6 bases). The germline gives CDR1 SEHNR, CDR2 FQNEAQ (reference sequence). The V gene lost 1 base and the J gene lost 0 bases, with 8 bases spanning the gap. This CDR3 is built from 15 residues. The CDR3 sequence is CASSLVAVSTDTQYF. In DNA, the CDR3 is TGTGCCAGCAGCTTAGTAGCGGTTAGCACAGATACGCAGTATTTT.